Each of the 9 T cell receptor beta chains below was sequenced from the same sample in a study of cytomegalovirus exposure and HLA in healthy donors. Researchers ran the PCR with 60 Vbeta and 13 Jbeta primers. TCRdb keeps only in-frame clones here, not all; method: immunoSEQ multiplex PCR. The data hold around 130,000 clones, with 76% observed a single time. Sequencing was carried out using PBMCs. The receptors were sampled from a man in his forties or fifties in good health and CMV-seronegative.

V usage is TRBV5-6 and J usage is TRBJ2-3; 7 bases align to TRBD1. Germline values: CDR1 SGHDT, CDR2 YYEEEE. Trimming took 4 bases from V and 0 from J; bases not matched to a gene: 2. The CDR3 spans 14 residues. The CDR3 reads CASSGTESTDTQYF. The DNA for the CDR3 is TGTGCCAGCAGCGGGACAGAGAGCACAGATACGCAGTATTTT.

The chain links TRBV6-1 to TRBJ2-7; 7 bases are shared with TRBD1. Losses at the gene ends were 3 bases for V and 2 bases for J; bases not matched to a gene: 13. Germline CDR1 reads MNHNS; CDR2 reads SASEGT. The CDR3 is 17 amino acids. For the CDR3, the DNA is TGTGCCAGCAGTGATTTGGCCGGGACAGCTATAGCCTACGAGCAGTACTTC. The encoded protein is CASSDLAGTAIAYEQYF.

The chain carries TRBV21-1 and TRBJ2-5; the table's D call TRBD2 went unverified against the DNA. TRBV21-1 corresponds to a pseudogene. The CDR3 is 13 residues long. CDR3 residues: CASPRTVQETQYF. The DNA of the CDR3 is TGTGCCAGCCCCCGAACGGTCCAAGAGACCCAGTACTTC.

The sample holds one count of this clone. The rearrangement links TRBV6-5 to TRBJ1-4, with a tentative D call TRBD1 (5 bases). V lost 6 bases to trimming and J lost 5 bases, with 16 bases between them. The length of the CDR3 is 15 residues. Germline CDR1 MNHEY, CDR2 SVGAGI. The CDR3 DNA is TGTGCCAGCAGCCCCTGGGGGGGGAAAAATGAAAAACTGTTTTTT. Its translation is CASSPWGGKNEKLFF.

The chain recombines TRBV7-7 with TRBJ2-2, with TRBD2 matching over 10 bases. The CDR3 length is 16 residues. The germline CDR1 and CDR2 sequences are SSHAT and FNYEAQ (reference sequence). Losses at the gene ends were 4 bases for V and 5 bases for J; bases not matched to a gene: 7. In DNA form, the CDR3 reads TGTGCCAGCAGCTCCTCTAGCGGGGGAGGAACCGGGGAGCTGTTTTTT. Its translation is CASSSSSGGGTGELFF.

The rearrangement links TRBV6-5 to TRBJ2-5, with D maybe TRBD2 (6 bases). The germline CDR1 and CDR2 sequences are MNHEY and SVGAGI. V was pared by 3 bases and J by 1 base, with 9 bases between. This CDR3 is built from 14 residues. This CDR3 is CASSYAGIQETQYF. Written as DNA, the CDR3 is TGTGCCAGCAGTTATGCGGGGATCCAAGAGACCCAGTACTTC.

The chain combines TRBV4-3 with TRBJ2-3, with TRBD2 matching 8 bases. With V trimmed by 0 bases and J by 1 base, 9 bases remained unmatched. Germline assignment: CDR1 LGHNA and CDR2 YSLEER. The CDR3 has 18 amino acids. CDR3 region: CASSQDQSGLARTDTQYF. The CDR3 DNA follows: TGCGCCAGCAGCCAAGATCAATCCGGACTAGCCCGCACAGATACGCAGTATTTT.

This chain links TRBV19 with TRBJ1-2; TRBD1 matches at 8 bases. Germline assignment: CDR1 LNHDA and CDR2 SQIVND (reference sequence). Unmatched junction bases numbered 7, after V lost 5 bases and J lost 5 bases. The CDR3 consists of 14 residues. CDR3 DNA: TGTGCCAGTAGTCCGGGACAGGAGAGTTATGGCTACACCTTC. The encoded protein is CASSPGQESYGYTF.

The J gene is TRBJ1-1, the V gene TRBV21-1. TRBV21-1 constitutes a pseudogene. CDR3 length equals 14 residues. The CDR3 is CASSKGQGGTEAFF. The CDR3, as DNA: TGTGCCAGCAGCAAAGGGCAGGGAGGAACTGAAGCTTTCTTT.